A selection of T cell receptor beta chains follows, all from one sample in a study of blood T cell repertoires in COVID-19. Sequenced by immunoSEQ multiplex PCR; TCRdb stores in-frame clones only, minus some. The sample holds tens of thousands of clones; roughly 88% are singletons and the top ten take roughly 22%. Sequencing was performed on peripheral blood. The receptors were sampled from a man aged 65 to 79 in a cohort sampled during active COVID-19. The conserved cysteine and the conserved F or W are not part of the CDR3 here.

TRBV5-1	12	TRBJ1-1	ASSLSATSTEAF
TRBV2	17	TRBJ1-2	ASSEARRTGGRGDYGYT
TRBV30	9	TRBJ1-1	AWSVGVGAF
TRBV5-1	14	TRBJ2-1	ASSPSGASGNNEQF
TRBV7-2	10	TRBJ1-2	ASSLYSYGYT
TRBV6-5	12	TRBJ1-2	ASSYSTEAKGYT
TRBV27	14	TRBJ1-5	ASSTSRGTSNQPQH
TRBV25-1	12	TRBJ2-5	ASTHRGPEETQY
TRBV6-1	12	TRBJ1-1	ASSEALIGASAF
TRBV29-1	11	TRBJ2-2	SVRRGPTGELF
TRBV7-3	14	TRBJ2-7	ASSPTGASGSYEQY
TRBV7-8	15	TRBJ2-3	ASSGWGQGLRQDTQY
TRBV11-2	18	TRBJ2-1	ASSLEQQIPGTSGRNEQF
TRBV11-1	10	TRBJ2-7	ASSPQGYEQY
TRBV28	14	TRBJ2-2	ASSLGAGTITGELF
TRBV28	9	TRBJ2-7	AITSVGEQY
TRBV28	17	TRBJ2-3	ASSFPMSGRFGTADTQY
TRBV7-9	12	TRBJ2-7	ASSAQGAKSEQY
TRBV6-2/TRBV6-3	13	TRBJ2-1	ASSSSSGRRNEQF
TRBV28	13	TRBJ1-3	ASRQQSGSGNTIY
TRBV5-1	12	TRBJ2-7	ASSLAGGSYEQY
TRBV9	13	TRBJ2-3	ASSPRGAYTDTQY
TRBV5-1	13	TRBJ2-7	ASSRIPGQGNEQY
TRBV6-5	14	TRBJ2-3	ASSYSRTGVTDTQY
TRBV14	12	TRBJ2-3	ASSRGLSTDTQY
TRBV3-1/TRBV3-2	13	TRBJ1-6	ASSPRDRRASPLH
TRBV9	12	TRBJ2-6	ASSPYSGANVLT
TRBV27	15	TRBJ2-1	ASSFFGASGSMDEQF
TRBV28	11	TRBJ1-1	ASRTGAVTEAF
TRBV3-1/TRBV3-2	14	TRBJ1-2	ASSPLAQGSNYGYT
TRBV28	11	TRBJ2-7	ASSFRGSNEQY
TRBV6-5	13	TRBJ1-5	ASSFSDSPNQPQH
TRBV29-1	11	TRBJ2-6	SVVGAGANVLT
TRBV9	13	TRBJ2-1	ASSTAGASYNEQF
TRBV30	11	TRBJ1-6	AWRTGFNSPLH
TRBV24-1	13	TRBJ2-7	ATSDPGQSPYEQY
TRBV6-4	10	TRBJ1-1	ASSDSLGLAF
TRBV6-4	14	TRBJ2-3	ASSELAGGGKDTQY
TRBV5-6	16	TRBJ2-5	ASSISPQRGSIRETQY
TRBV14	14	TRBJ2-1	ASSQGQGAGINEQF
TRBV2	10	TRBJ2-2	ASRRGAGELF
TRBV24-1	15	TRBJ2-1	ATSDSTQGHSYNEQF
TRBV7-9	11	TRBJ1-1	ASSSRGWTEAF
TRBV28	14	TRBJ1-6	ASSRPSDRGGSPLH
TRBV27	12	TRBJ1-4	ASSPGAGYEKLF